Listed here are 20 T cell receptor beta chains from one sample, sequenced in a study of OX40 agonist ivuxolimab in advanced cancers. Clones were sequenced by immunoSEQ multiplex PCR, and TCRdb holds only the in-frame ones, with some missing. The data show fewer than 15,000 clones, with 60% to 80% seen just once and 30% to 35% held by the top ten. Specimen: CD4+ or CD8+ T cells sorted from blood, collected in a trial of the OX40 agonist ivuxolimab. The receptors shown here come from an adult with an advanced solid tumor such as melanoma, head and neck, liver or kidney cancer.

J is TRBJ2-2 and V is TRBV29-1; D remains unclear. The germline CDR1 and CDR2 sequences are SQVTM and ANQGSEA. The CDR3 spans 12 residues. Trimming cost V 7 bases and J 3 bases, with 9 bases left between them. The CDR3 is CSAPVYTGELFF. CDR3 nucleotides: TGCAGCGCCCCCGTATACACCGGGGAGCTGTTTTTT.

The V gene is TRBV5-1, the J gene TRBJ1-1; TRBD1 matches at 7 bases. The CDR3 spans 15 residues. Germline trimming cut 4 bases from V and 3 bases from J; bases unmatched to any gene: 9. Germline-derived CDR1 and CDR2 are SGHRS and YFSETQ. The CDR3 region has the DNA TGCGCCAGCAGCCCTCGGACAGGTCGGGACACTGAAGCTTTCTTT. It specifies CASSPRTGRDTEAFF.

The rearrangement uses TRBV7-9 and TRBJ1-4, with 8 bases identical to TRBD1. The CDR3 totals 14 residues. Germline V lookup: CDR1 SEHNR, CDR2 FQNEAQ (reference sequence). V lost 2 bases to trimming and J lost 8 bases; unmatched junction nucleotides: 4. The CDR3 region is CASSLPGGKEKLFF. CDR3 nucleotides: TGTGCCAGCAGCTTACCAGGGGGCAAAGAAAAACTGTTTTTT. Drawing the rest from reference TRBV7-9 and TRBJ1-4, the complete variable domain is DTGVSQNPRHKITKRGQNVTFRCDPISEHNRLYWYRQTLGQGPEFLTYFQNEAQLEKSRLLSDRFSAERPKGSFSTLEIQRTEQGDSAMYLCASSLPGGKEKLFFGSGTQLSVL.

The chain carries TRBV7-3 and TRBJ2-3; D not certain. V lost 5 bases and J lost 0, with 12 bases in between. CDR1 is SGHTA, CDR2 FQGTGA, per germline. This CDR3 is built from 15 residues. CDR3 sequence (DNA): TGTGCCAGCAGCCCAATCGCCGCTAGCACAGATACGCAGTATTTT. This gives the protein CASSPIAASTDTQYF.

The V gene is TRBV2, the J gene TRBJ1-5, with 10 bases matching TRBD1. Germline CDR1 and CDR2: SNHLY and FYNNEI. The CDR3 contains 15 residues. V gave up 7 bases and J gave up 0 bases; unmatched junction bases: 3. The CDR3 protein is CASIGTGDSNQPQHF. DNA for the CDR3: TGTGCCAGCATTGGGACAGGGGATAGCAATCAGCCCCAGCATTTT.

CDR3 in DNA: TGTGCCAGCAGCACGACAGGGGGAAATGGCTACACCTTC. Its protein is CASSTTGGNGYTF. The rearrangement uses TRBV6-6 and TRBJ1-2; TRBD1 matches at 9 bases. J gave up 6 bases and V 6 bases, and 5 bases lay outside the gene matches. Germline V gives CDR1 MNHNY, CDR2 SVGAGI (reference sequence). CDR3 length equals 13 residues.

CDR3 amino acids: CASSLLAGTAQAGELFF. CDR3 nucleotide sequence: TGTGCCAGCAGTCTATTAGCGGGGACGGCACAGGCCGGGGAGCTGTTTTTT. The rearrangement joins TRBV27 to TRBJ2-2; TRBD2 matches at 8 bases. Germline CDR1 MNHEY, CDR2 SMNVEV (reference sequence). This CDR3 is 17 amino acids long. The trim removed 5 bases at V and 6 bases at J, leaving 14 bases unmatched.

This clone came up a few times. The chain is built from TRBV7-2 and TRBJ2-2; weak D call: TRBD1 (5 bases). Germline V gene data show CDR1 as SGHTA and CDR2 as FQGNSA. V lost 4 bases to trimming and J lost 2 bases, with 11 bases between them. The CDR3 sequence is 15 residues long. CDR3 nucleotides: TGTGCCAGCAGCTACCGGACACCTAACACCGGGGAGCTGTTTTTT. Translated, it gives CASSYRTPNTGELFF. Complete variable domain (other parts from reference TRBV7-2 and TRBJ2-2): GAGVSQSPSNKVTEKGKDVELRCDPISGHTALYWYRQSLGQGLEFLIYFQGNSAPDKSGLPSDRFSAERTGGSVSTLTIQRTQQEDSAVYLCASSYRTPNTGELFFGEGSRLTVL.

This chain uses TRBV27 with TRBJ1-6; TRBD1 aligns across 8 bases. J lost 7 bases, V lost 3 bases, and 5 bases had no gene match. This CDR3 is built from 15 residues. Germline V gene sequence: CDR1 MNHEY, CDR2 SMNVEV (reference sequence). CDR3 sequence: CASSFVTGANSPLHF. In DNA form, the CDR3 reads TGTGCCAGCAGTTTCGTGACAGGGGCGAATTCACCCCTCCACTTT.

Only a few counts were recorded for this clone. This chain joins TRBV16 and TRBJ1-1, with TRBD1 matching over 8 bases. J gave up 1 base and V 3 bases, and 7 bases lay outside the gene matches. Germline CDR1 is KGHSY and CDR2 is FQNENV. The CDR3 covers 16 residues. The CDR3 sequence is CASSHPGQGPNTEAFF. The CDR3 bases are TGTGCCAGCAGCCACCCCGGACAGGGACCGAACACTGAAGCTTTCTTT.

This chain uses TRBV7-2 with TRBJ1-1; no reliable D call. This CDR3 has 12 residues. Germline V CDR1 and CDR2: SGHTA, FQGNSA. V shed 8 bases and J shed 6 bases, with 13 bases lying between them. The CDR3 loop reads CASLFRGAEAFF. The CDR3 DNA is TGTGCCAGCCTTTTTCGTGGGGCTGAAGCTTTCTTT.

The chain is built from TRBV11-2 and TRBJ2-7; D perhaps matches TRBD1 (6 bases). The CDR3 is 13 amino acids. Germline V gene lookup returns CDR1 SGHAT and CDR2 FQNNGV. V lost 4 bases and J lost 4, with 11 bases in between. The CDR3, as DNA: TGTGCCAGCAGCTCAGTTACAGGGTACGAGCAGTACTTC. Its translation is CASSSVTGYEQYF.

This clone has just one count. The chain links TRBV19 to TRBJ2-1, with D uncertain. The ends were cut back, 0 bases at V and 0 bases at J, with 6 bases in the middle. The CDR3 is made up of 15 amino acids. CDR1 is LNHDA, CDR2 SQIVND, per germline (reference sequence). The CDR3 DNA follows: TGTGCCAGTAGTATAGAAAGGAGCTCCTACAATGAGCAGTTCTTC. This gives the protein CASSIERSSYNEQFF.

V usage is TRBV7-9 and J usage is TRBJ1-2, with 9 bases lining up with TRBD1. Germline lookup yields CDR1 SEHNR and CDR2 FQNEAQ (reference sequence). CDR3 length: 16 residues. Unmatched junction bases numbered 9, after V lost 2 bases and J lost 5 bases. Here the CDR3 reads CASSLSEGQGWYGYTF. The CDR3 coding sequence is TGTGCCAGCAGCTTAAGCGAAGGACAGGGGTGGTATGGCTACACCTTC.

This clone has more than one count but fewer than ten. This sequence joins TRBV7-9 and TRBJ1-2; no definite D call. CDR1 SEHNR and CDR2 FQNEAQ come from the germline V gene (reference sequence). This CDR3 has 9 amino acids. Trimming pared 7 bases from V and 8 bases from J, leaving 5 bases between. The CDR3 DNA sequence: TGTGCCAGCAATGACGGCTACACCTTC. This gives the protein CASNDGYTF.

The chain joins TRBV7-6 to TRBJ2-6; D remains unclear. In germline, CDR1 is SGHVS, CDR2 FNYEAQ. The CDR3 has 16 residues. V was trimmed by 1 base and J by 6 bases, leaving 13 bases between them. CDR3 sequence reads: CASSLGRPQEANVLTF. Here the CDR3 DNA reads TGTGCCAGCAGCTTAGGCAGACCTCAAGAGGCCAACGTCCTGACTTTC.

V and J are TRBV27 and TRBJ2-7; 8 nucleotides agree with TRBD1. The CDR3 covers 15 residues. From germline, CDR1 is MNHEY and CDR2 SMNVEV (reference sequence). The trim removed 6 bases at V and 3 bases at J, leaving 10 bases unmatched. The CDR3 loop reads CASSYRITGGYEQYF. CDR3 nucleotide sequence: TGTGCCAGCAGCTATAGGATAACAGGGGGCTACGAGCAGTACTTC.

This clone occurred once. The chain combines TRBV6-6 with TRBJ2-5; D call uncertain. V was cut by 1 base and J by 2 bases, with 11 bases left in between. This CDR3 spans 15 amino acids. Germline V gene data show CDR1 as MNHNY and CDR2 as SVGAGI (reference sequence). The CDR3 sequence is CASSYFRPDQETQYF. CDR3 coding DNA: TGTGCCAGCAGTTACTTTAGGCCAGATCAAGAGACCCAGTACTTC.

The chain carries TRBV6-5 and TRBJ2-3, with 7 bases fitting TRBD2. The CDR3 totals 14 residues. Germline CDR1 MNHEY, CDR2 SVGAGI. V lost 4 bases to trimming and J lost 2 bases; unmatched junction nucleotides: 3. The DNA for the CDR3 is TGTGCCAGCAGTTGGGGGGGTTTCACAGATACGCAGTATTTT. Protein: CASSWGGFTDTQYF.

The chain joins TRBV14 to TRBJ2-7; 12 bases align to TRBD1. The CDR3 sequence is 19 residues long. The V gene end was trimmed by 4 bases and the J gene end by 4 bases; junction bases not matched to a gene: 17. Germline V gene sequence: CDR1 SGHDN, CDR2 FVKESK. This CDR3 is CASSRINRDRGRVGYEQYF. CDR3 coding DNA: TGTGCCAGCAGCCGCATTAACCGGGACAGGGGGCGCGTAGGGTACGAGCAGTACTTC.